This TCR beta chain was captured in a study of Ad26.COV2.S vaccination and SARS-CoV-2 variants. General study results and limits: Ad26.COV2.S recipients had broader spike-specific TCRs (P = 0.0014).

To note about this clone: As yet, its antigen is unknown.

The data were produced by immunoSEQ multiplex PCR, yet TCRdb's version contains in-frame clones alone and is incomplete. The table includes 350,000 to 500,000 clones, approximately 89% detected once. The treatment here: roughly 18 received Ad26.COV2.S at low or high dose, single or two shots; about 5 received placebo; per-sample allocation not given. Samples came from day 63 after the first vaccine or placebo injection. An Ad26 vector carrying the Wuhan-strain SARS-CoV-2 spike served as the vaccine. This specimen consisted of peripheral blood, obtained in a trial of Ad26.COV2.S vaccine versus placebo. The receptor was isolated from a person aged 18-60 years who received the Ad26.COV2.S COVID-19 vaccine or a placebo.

CDR3 sequence (DNA): TGTGCCAGCAGCCCGGACAGGGGGCACGGCTACACCTTC. It is translated as CASSPDRGHGYTF. The V gene is TRBV5-4, the J gene TRBJ1-2, with 11 bases matching TRBD1. Germline V gives CDR1 SGHNT, CDR2 YYREEE (reference sequence). V lost 4 bases and J lost 8; bases outside the gene matches: 4. CDR3 length equals 13 residues.